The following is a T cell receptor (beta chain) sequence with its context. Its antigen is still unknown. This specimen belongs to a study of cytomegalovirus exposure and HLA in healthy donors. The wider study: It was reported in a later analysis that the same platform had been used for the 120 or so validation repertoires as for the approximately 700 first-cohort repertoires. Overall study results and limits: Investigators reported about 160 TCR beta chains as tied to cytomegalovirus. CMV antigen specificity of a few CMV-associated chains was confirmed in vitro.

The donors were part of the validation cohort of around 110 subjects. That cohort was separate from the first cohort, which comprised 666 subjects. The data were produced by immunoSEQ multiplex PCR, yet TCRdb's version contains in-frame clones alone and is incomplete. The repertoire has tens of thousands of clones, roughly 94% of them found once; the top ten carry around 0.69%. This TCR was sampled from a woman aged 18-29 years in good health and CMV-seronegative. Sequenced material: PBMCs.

The CDR3 loop reads CASSPKSGDLDTQYF. DNA of the CDR3: TGTGCCAGCTCACCAAAAAGCGGGGATCTTGATACGCAGTATTTT. This chain links TRBV18 with TRBJ2-3; 7 bases are a match to TRBD2. This CDR3 contains 15 residues. With 2 bases clipped from V and 6 bases from J, the junction kept 8 bases outside the gene matches. Germline V gene data show CDR1 as KGHSH and CDR2 as LQKENI.